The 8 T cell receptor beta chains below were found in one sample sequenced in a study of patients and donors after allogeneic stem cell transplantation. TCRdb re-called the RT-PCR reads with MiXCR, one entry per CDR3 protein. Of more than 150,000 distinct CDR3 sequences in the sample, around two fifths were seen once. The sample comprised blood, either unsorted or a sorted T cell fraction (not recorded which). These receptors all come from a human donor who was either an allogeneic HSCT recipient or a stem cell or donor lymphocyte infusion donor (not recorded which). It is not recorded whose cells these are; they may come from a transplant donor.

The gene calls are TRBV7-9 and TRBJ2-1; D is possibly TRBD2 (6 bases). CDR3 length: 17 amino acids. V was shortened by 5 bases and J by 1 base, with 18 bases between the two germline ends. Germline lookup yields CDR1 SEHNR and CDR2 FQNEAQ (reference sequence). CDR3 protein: CASSNQDGSGSYNEQFF. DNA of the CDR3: TGTGCCAGCAGCAACCAGGACGGGAGCGGATCCTACAATGAGCAGTTCTTC.

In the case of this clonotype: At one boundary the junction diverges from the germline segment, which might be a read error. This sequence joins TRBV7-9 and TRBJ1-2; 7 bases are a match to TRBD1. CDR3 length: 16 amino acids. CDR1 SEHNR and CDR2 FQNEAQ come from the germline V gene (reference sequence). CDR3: CASSRNRDSKYYGYTF. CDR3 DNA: TGTGCCAGCAGCCGGAACCGGGACAGCAAGTACTACGGCTACACCTTC.

This CDR3 is CASSSEAQSFYEQYF. The CDR3 DNA reads as TGTGCCAGCAGTTCCGAGGCACAATCATTCTACGAGCAGTACTTC. The chain has TRBV6-5 and TRBJ2-7, with D unresolved. V lost 4 bases, J lost 3 bases, and 16 bases lay in between. CDR3 length equals 15 residues. Germline values: CDR1 MNHEY, CDR2 SVGAGI.

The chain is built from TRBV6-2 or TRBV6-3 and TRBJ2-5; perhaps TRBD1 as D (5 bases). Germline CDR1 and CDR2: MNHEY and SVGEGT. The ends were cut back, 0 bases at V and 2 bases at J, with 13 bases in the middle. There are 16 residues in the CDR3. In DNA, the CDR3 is TGTGCCAGCAGTTACTCCGACAGCTACATACAAGAGACCCAGTACTTC. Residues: CASSYSDSYIQETQYF.

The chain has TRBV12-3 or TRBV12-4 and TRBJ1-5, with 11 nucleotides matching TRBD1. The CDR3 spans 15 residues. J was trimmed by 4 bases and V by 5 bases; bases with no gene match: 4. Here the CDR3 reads CASSRDRGANQPQHF. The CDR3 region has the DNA TGTGCCAGCAGTCGGGACAGGGGGGCAAATCAGCCCCAGCATTTT.

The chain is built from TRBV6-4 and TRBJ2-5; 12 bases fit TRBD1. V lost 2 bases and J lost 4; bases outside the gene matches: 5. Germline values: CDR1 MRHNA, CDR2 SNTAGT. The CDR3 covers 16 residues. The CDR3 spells CASSDIRDRGPETQYF. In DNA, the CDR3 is TGTGCCAGCAGTGACATCCGGGACAGGGGGCCAGAGACCCAGTACTTC.

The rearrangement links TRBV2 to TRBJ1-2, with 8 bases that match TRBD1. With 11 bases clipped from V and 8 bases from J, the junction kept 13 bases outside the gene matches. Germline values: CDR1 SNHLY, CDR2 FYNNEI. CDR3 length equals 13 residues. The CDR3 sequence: CALLGQASIGYTF. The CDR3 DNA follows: TGTGCCCTATTGGGACAGGCATCAATCGGCTACACCTTC. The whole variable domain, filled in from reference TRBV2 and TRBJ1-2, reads EPEVTQTPSHQVTQMGQEVILRCVPISNHLYFYWYRQILGQKVEFLVSFYNNEISEKSEIFDDQFSVERPDGSNFTLKIRSTKLEDSAMYFCALLGQASIGYTFGSGTRLTVV.

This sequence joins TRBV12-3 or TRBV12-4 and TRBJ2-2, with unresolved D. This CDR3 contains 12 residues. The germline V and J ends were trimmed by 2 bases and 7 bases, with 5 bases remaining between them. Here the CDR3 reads CASSLTVGELFF. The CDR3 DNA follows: TGTGCCAGCAGTTTAACAGTCGGGGAGCTGTTTTTT.